A selection of T cell receptor beta chains follows, all from one sample in a study of T-cell memory formation after mild COVID-19. Via MiXCR, TCRdb re-called the 5' RACE reads, giving one row per CDR3 protein. The sample lists some 180,000 distinct CDR3 sequences, 10% to 15% occurring once. Sequences were obtained from PBMCs or a T cell subset sorted from them (not recorded which). Receptors originate from a man younger than 35 who had mild COVID-19 (a few samples of this study predate the infection). Cell type and time point are not known. CDR3s include the opening cysteine and the closing phenylalanine or tryptophan. D genes are given only for firm matches. Not all rows give a size; the values are once, few, many and, for expanded clones, a class.

length	D	size	V	J	CDR3	DNA
16	TRBD1	.	TRBV7-2	TRBJ1-5	CASSLAYQGAGQPQHF	TGTGCCAGCAGCTTAGCATATCAGGGGGCTGGTCAGCCCCAGCATTTT
14	.	many	TRBV9	TRBJ2-1	CASSVSQPYNEQFF	TGTGCCAGCAGCGTCTCCCAACCCTACAATGAGCAGTTCTTC
16	TRBD2	few	TRBV12-3/TRBV12-4	TRBJ2-3	CASSLLAGATRDTQYF	TGTGCCAGCAGTCTGTTAGCGGGGGCCACCAGAGATACGCAGTATTTT
15	.	.	TRBV4-2	TRBJ1-2	CASSQDLGGNYGYTF	TGTGCCAGCAGCCAAGATCTGGGAGGGAACTATGGCTACACCTTC
13	.	.	TRBV9	TRBJ1-6	CASSVAPHSPLHF	TGTGCCAGCAGCGTAGCCCCACATTCACCCCTCCACTTT
14	.	.	TRBV7-2	TRBJ1-5	CASSELGGNQPQHF	TGTGCCAGCAGTGAATTGGGGGGCAATCAGCCCCAGCATTTT
13	.	.	TRBV6-5	TRBJ2-7	CASSLGGGLEQYF	TGTGCCAGCAGCCTTGGAGGGGGCCTCGAGCAGTACTTC
19	TRBD2	.	TRBV28	TRBJ2-2	CASSSSWRGGFTNTGELFF	TGTGCCAGCAGTTCCTCCTGGCGGGGGGGTTTCACGAACACCGGGGAGCTGTTTTTT
15	.	few	TRBV5-1	TRBJ2-2	CASSSQETNTGELFF	TGCGCCAGCAGCTCTCAGGAAACGAACACCGGGGAGCTGTTTTTT
16	.	.	TRBV11-3	TRBJ2-1	CASSLMGGSSYNEQFF	TGTGCCAGCAGCTTAATGGGTGGGTCCTCCTACAATGAGCAGTTCTTC
12	.	few	TRBV20-1	TRBJ2-5	CSAGTAPETQYF	TGCAGTGCTGGGACTGCCCCAGAGACCCAGTACTTC
13	.	few	TRBV20-1	TRBJ2-5	CSASQGPQETQYF	TGCAGTGCTAGTCAGGGCCCTCAAGAGACCCAGTACTTC
15	.	few	TRBV14	TRBJ2-3	CASSQPQRGTDTQYF	TGTGCCAGCAGCCAACCACAGCGGGGCACAGATACGCAGTATTTT
12	.	.	TRBV6-5	TRBJ1-2	CASSYDSFDYTF	TGTGCCAGCAGTTACGACTCCTTTGACTACACCTTC
18	.	.	TRBV6-5	TRBJ2-1	CASSYSSVGQSSYNEQFF	TGTGCCAGCAGTTATAGCTCAGTTGGGCAGAGCTCCTACAATGAGCAGTTCTTC
14	.	.	TRBV10-3	TRBJ1-5	CAISRGYSNQPQHF	TGTGCCATATCCAGGGGTTATAGCAATCAGCCCCAGCATTTT
15	.	few	TRBV5-5	TRBJ2-5	CASSGGTAFMETQYF	TGTGCCAGCAGCGGCGGGACAGCTTTTATGGAGACCCAGTACTTC
12	TRBD1	.	TRBV2	TRBJ2-1	CASQGTGELQFF	TGTGCCAGCCAGGGGACAGGGGAACTTCAGTTCTTC
13	.	.	TRBV30	TRBJ1-1	CAWSGLTGTEAFF	TGTGCCTGGAGTGGCCTCACAGGCACTGAAGCTTTCTTT
15	.	.	TRBV4-3	TRBJ1-5	CASSQDRGGVQPQHF	TGCGCCAGCAGCCAAGATCGTGGAGGGGTCCAGCCCCAGCATTTT
15	.	few	TRBV7-7	TRBJ2-5	CASSRPPEGYETQYF	TGTGCTAGCAGCAGACCCCCAGAGGGATACGAGACCCAGTACTTC
15	.	few	TRBV5-1	TRBJ2-3	CASSLGQGNTDTQYF	TGCGCCAGCAGCTTGGGGCAGGGCAACACAGATACGCAGTATTTT
16	TRBD2	few	TRBV5-1	TRBJ2-3	CASGKRGGPDTDTQYF	TGCGCCAGCGGAAAACGGGGGGGCCCTGACACAGATACGCAGTATTTT
16	TRBD1	.	TRBV20-1	TRBJ1-3	CSAPQAGGFSGNTIYF	TGCAGTGCTCCCCAGGCAGGGGGGTTCTCTGGAAACACCATATATTTT
15	TRBD1	.	TRBV4-3	TRBJ2-7	CASSTQRDSLHEQYF	TGCGCCAGCAGCACACAAAGGGACAGTCTCCACGAGCAGTACTTC